This T cell receptor (beta chain) was sequenced during a study of cytomegalovirus exposure and HLA in healthy donors. Germline V gene data show CDR1 as SGHDT and CDR2 as YYEEEE. The CDR3 sequence is 15 residues long. Trimming removed 2 bases at V and 6 bases at J, with 17 bases between. Generated by immunoSEQ multiplex PCR, the TCRdb table keeps only in-frame clones and is missing some. This sample yields roughly 170,000 clones, of which 80% to 85% are seen a single time; approximately 2.9% belongs to the top ten. This clone has only one observation. This clonotype was obtained from a woman aged 18-30 years in good health and CMV-seropositive. Material: PBMCs. The V gene is TRBV5-6, the J gene TRBJ1-2, with unresolved D. The CDR3 DNA sequence: TGTGCCAGCAGCTTTTACGTTTCCCCGGTGGATGGCTACACCTTC. This encodes CASSFYVSPVDGYTF.